One sample yielded the 14 T cell receptor beta chains listed below, sequenced in a study of long-term antiretroviral therapy in people with HIV. The assay, immunoSEQ v3.0, was run at survey level. The table came from immunoSEQ multiplex PCR; TCRdb's copy has only in-frame clones and leaves some out. The repertoire holds about 16,000 clones, with roughly 80% as singletons. The sample here was unsorted PBMCs, taken 2.3 years after starting antiretroviral therapy. These receptors were obtained from a woman aged 40 to 55 with HIV.

This chain joins TRBV6-6 and TRBJ2-5, with 11 bases aligning to TRBD1. The ends lost 6 bases at V and 2 bases at J; junction bases unmatched: 2. Germline V gene lookup returns CDR1 MNHNY and CDR2 SVGAGI (reference sequence). The CDR3 consists of 14 residues. CDR3 in DNA: TGTGCCAGCAGGGGACAGGGGGGACAAGAGACCCAGTACTTC. Its protein product is CASRGQGGQETQYF.

The J gene is TRBJ2-2, the V gene TRBV4-3; 7 bases are shared with TRBD1. Germline CDR1 is LGHNA and CDR2 is YSLEER. The CDR3 contains 16 residues. Trimming removed 0 bases from V and 4 bases from J; junction bases left unmatched: 5. For the CDR3, the DNA is TGCGCCAGCAGCCAAGACTCAGGGGGTTTCACCGGGGAGCTGTTTTTT. Translating it yields CASSQDSGGFTGELFF.

The chain employs TRBV30 and TRBJ2-3; 10 bases fit TRBD1. V shed 2 bases and J 3 bases; nucleotides not matched to a gene: 5. The length of the CDR3 is 15 residues. The V gene's germline CDR1 is GTSNPN and CDR2 SVGIG (reference sequence). The CDR3 DNA follows: TGTGCCTGGAGTACGGGGACAGGGGCGACAGATACGCAGTATTTT. It yields the protein CAWSTGTGATDTQYF. Full variable domain (missing parts from reference TRBV30 and TRBJ2-3): SQTIHQWPATLVQPVGSPLSLECTVEGTSNPNLYWYRQAAGRGLQLLFYSVGIGQISSEVPQNLSASRPQDRQFILSSKKLLLSDSGFYLCAWSTGTGATDTQYFGPGTRLTVL.

This chain uses TRBV6-5 with TRBJ2-1, with 13 nucleotides matching TRBD2. After removal of 6 bases from V and 5 bases from J, the junction contained 4 bases not matched to a gene. CDR3 size: 15 residues. Per germline, CDR1 MNHEY and CDR2 SVGAGI. The CDR3 reads CASSGGLAGNNEQFF. In DNA form, the CDR3 reads TGTGCCAGCAGCGGGGGACTAGCGGGAAACAATGAGCAGTTCTTC.

This chain uses TRBV6-5 with TRBJ1-2, with D hard to call. With 5 bases removed from V and 1 base from J, the gap between germline ends came to 8 bases. CDR3 length equals 13 residues. Germline CDR1 reads MNHEY; CDR2 reads SVGAGI. The CDR3 DNA sequence: TGTGCCAGCAGTAAGACGATTAACTATGGCTACACCTTC. Translating gives CASSKTINYGYTF.

This clone was found once. The gene calls are TRBV6-6 and TRBJ2-4, with D maybe TRBD1 (5 bases). Per the germline V gene, CDR1 is MNHNY and CDR2 is SVGAGI (reference sequence). This CDR3 region has 14 residues. Trimming left V 2 bases short and J 1 base short, with 6 bases between. The CDR3 sequence is CASSYDSAKNIQYF. The CDR3 DNA reads TGTGCCAGCAGTTACGACAGCGCCAAAAACATTCAGTACTTC.

The V call is TRBV5-4, the J call TRBJ2-1, with D perhaps matching TRBD1 (5 bases). Germline CDR1 reads SGHNT; CDR2 reads YYREEE (reference sequence). This CDR3 comprises 13 residues. V lost 5 bases, J lost 6 bases, and 12 bases lay in between. The CDR3 spells CASSQGSVNEQFF. CDR3 DNA: TGTGCCAGCAGTCAGGGATCGGTCAATGAGCAGTTCTTC.

The V gene is TRBV2, the J gene TRBJ1-4; D not certain. The V end lost 4 bases, the J end lost 4 bases, and 10 bases lay between the germline ends. CDR1 and CDR2 (germline): SNHLY, FYNNEI. The CDR3 covers 14 residues. The CDR3 DNA is TGTGCCAGCAGTGTCGTACTGCTTAATGAAAAACTGTTTTTT. Translated: CASSVVLLNEKLFF.

This chain connects TRBV10-1 to TRBJ1-2; 7 bases are a match to TRBD1. Germline-derived CDR1 and CDR2 are WNHNN and SYGVQD (reference sequence). V shed 2 bases and J 0 bases; nucleotides not matched to a gene: 6. This CDR3 contains 16 residues. This chain's CDR3 is CASSEHQTGSNYGYTF. In DNA, the CDR3 is TGCGCCAGCAGTGAGCACCAGACAGGGTCTAACTATGGCTACACCTTC.

The chain employs TRBV6-1 and TRBJ1-2; D not resolved. Germline V gene sequence: CDR1 MNHNS, CDR2 SASEGT. This CDR3 has 16 residues. Trimming took 1 base from V and 8 from J, leaving 20 bases between them. CDR3 DNA sequence: TGTGCCAGCAGTGAAGGTTGGGCAGATGCAGTTAAAGGCTACACCTTC. This gives the protein CASSEGWADAVKGYTF.

The V and J genes are TRBV18 and TRBJ2-2; D is unclear. Germline loops: CDR1 KGHSH, CDR2 LQKENI. The CDR3 sequence is 15 residues long. V gave up 3 bases and J gave up 5 bases, with 13 bases separating them. CDR3 DNA: TGTGCCAGCTCACCCGGATTGCAGGAAACCGGGGAGCTGTTTTTT. It yields the protein CASSPGLQETGELFF.

This clone was recorded only once. V is TRBV18 and J is TRBJ1-5; no clear D. Trimming cost V 1 base and J 0 bases, with 22 bases left between them. Germline CDR1 reads KGHSH; CDR2 reads LQKENI. CDR3 length: 20 amino acids. The CDR3: CASSPRGSFRDPYSNQPQHF. CDR3 sequence (DNA): TGTGCCAGCTCACCACGGGGTAGCTTCCGAGATCCTTATAGCAATCAGCCCCAGCATTTT.

The genes are TRBV5-4 and TRBJ2-3; the D gene is possibly TRBD2 (6 bases). CDR3 length: 13 amino acids. Germline assignment: CDR1 SGHNT and CDR2 YYREEE (reference sequence). Trimming removed 3 bases at V and 3 bases at J, with 8 bases between. The CDR3 sequence: CASSWAGTDTQYF. CDR3 bases: TGTGCCAGCAGCTGGGCGGGAACAGATACGCAGTATTTT.

This sequence joins TRBV19 and TRBJ2-7, with TRBD2 matching 8 bases. Germline-derived CDR1 and CDR2 are LNHDA and SQIVND (reference sequence). The CDR3 loop spans 14 amino acids. The V and J ends lost 7 bases and 2 bases, in that order; junction bases with no gene match: 7. The CDR3 DNA sequence: TGTGCCAGTACCGTGGCGGGGGGACCCTACGAGCAGTACTTC. Its protein is CASTVAGGPYEQYF. Combining the CDR3 with reference TRBV19 and TRBJ2-7 gives the whole variable domain DGGITQSPKYLFRKEGQNVTLSCEQNLNHDAMYWYRQDPGQGLRLIYYSQIVNDFQKGDIAEGYSVSREKKESFPLTVTSAQKNPTAFYLCASTVAGGPYEQYFGPGTRLTVT.